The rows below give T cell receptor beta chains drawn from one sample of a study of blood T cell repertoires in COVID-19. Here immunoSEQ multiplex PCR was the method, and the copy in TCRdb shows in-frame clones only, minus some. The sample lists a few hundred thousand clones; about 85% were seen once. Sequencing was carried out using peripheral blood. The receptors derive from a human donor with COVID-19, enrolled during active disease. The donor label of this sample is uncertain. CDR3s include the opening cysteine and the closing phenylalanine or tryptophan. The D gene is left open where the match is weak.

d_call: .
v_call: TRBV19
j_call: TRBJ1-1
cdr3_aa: CASSMEGLWGGRRMNTEAFF
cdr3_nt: TGTGCCAGTAGTATGGAAGGGTTGTGGGGGGGGAGGAGGATGAACACTGAAGCTTTCTTT

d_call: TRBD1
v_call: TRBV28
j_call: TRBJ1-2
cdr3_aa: CASSVPGQVHGYTF
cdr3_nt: TGTGCCAGCAGTGTTCCGGGACAGGTACATGGCTACACCTTC

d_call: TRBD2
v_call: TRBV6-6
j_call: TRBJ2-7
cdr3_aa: CASRSGTTNYEQYF
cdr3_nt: TGTGCCAGCAGATCCGGGACTACAAACTACGAGCAGTACTTC

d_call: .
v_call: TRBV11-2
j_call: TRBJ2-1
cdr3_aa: CASSLRVSSYNEQFF
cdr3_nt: TGTGCCAGCAGCTTAAGAGTTAGCTCCTACAATGAGCAGTTCTTC

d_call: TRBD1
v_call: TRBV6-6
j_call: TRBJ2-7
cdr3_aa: CASRDSLTGSSYEQYF
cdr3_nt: TGTGCCAGCAGAGATTCCCTGACAGGGAGCTCCTACGAGCAGTACTTC

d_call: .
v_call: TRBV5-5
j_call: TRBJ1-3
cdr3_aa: CASSLVGSGLVGNTIYF
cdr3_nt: TGTGCCAGCAGCTTGGTTGGGTCAGGATTAGTTGGAAACACCATATATTTT

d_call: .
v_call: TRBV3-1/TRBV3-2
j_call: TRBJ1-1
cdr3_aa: CASTQGGGAFF
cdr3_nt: TGTGCCAGCACCCAAGGGGGGGGAGCTTTCTTT

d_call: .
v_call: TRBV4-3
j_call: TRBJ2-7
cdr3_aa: CASSQSGVSGEQYF
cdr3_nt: TGCGCCAGCAGCCAAAGTGGAGTTTCTGGCGAGCAGTACTTC

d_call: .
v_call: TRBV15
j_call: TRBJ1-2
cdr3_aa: CATGSLRYGYTF
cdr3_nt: TGTGCCACCGGGAGTCTTCGCTATGGCTACACCTTC

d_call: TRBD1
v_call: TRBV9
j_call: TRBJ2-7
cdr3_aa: CASSPWTGDVGEQYF
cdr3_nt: TGTGCCAGCAGCCCTTGGACAGGGGACGTGGGCGAGCAGTACTTC

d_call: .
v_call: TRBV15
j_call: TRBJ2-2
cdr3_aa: CATSRDKAGGNGELFF
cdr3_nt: TGTGCCACCAGCAGAGATAAAGCAGGGGGGAACGGGGAGCTGTTTTTT

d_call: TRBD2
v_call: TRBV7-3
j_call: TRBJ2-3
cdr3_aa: CASSIVAGGTDTQYF
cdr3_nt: TGTGCCAGCAGCATCGTAGCGGGGGGCACAGATACGCAGTATTTT

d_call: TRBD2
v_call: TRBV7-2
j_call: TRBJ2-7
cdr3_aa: CASSVGTSGITTHYEQYF
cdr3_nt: TGTGCCAGCAGCGTCGGGACTAGCGGGATAACGACCCACTACGAGCAGTACTTC

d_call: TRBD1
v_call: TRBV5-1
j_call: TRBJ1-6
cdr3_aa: CASSLQTGENSPLHF
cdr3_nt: TGCGCCAGCAGTCTTCAGACAGGGGAAAATTCACCCCTCCACTTT

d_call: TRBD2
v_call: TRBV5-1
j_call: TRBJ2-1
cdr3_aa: CASSLGLALGPNEQFF
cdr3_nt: TGCGCCAGCAGCCTGGGACTAGCCCTTGGTCCCAATGAGCAGTTCTTC

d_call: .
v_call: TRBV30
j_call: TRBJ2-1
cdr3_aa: CAWSVPRGSRSYNEQFF
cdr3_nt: TGTGCCTGGAGTGTACCCCGAGGGAGCCGCTCCTACAATGAGCAGTTCTTC

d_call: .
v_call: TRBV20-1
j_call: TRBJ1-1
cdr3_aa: CSAVDYSEAFF
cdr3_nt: TGCAGTGCTGTCGATTACTCTGAAGCTTTCTTT

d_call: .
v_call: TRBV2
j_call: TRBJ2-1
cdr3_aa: CASSQTRAAGNEQFF
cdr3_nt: TGTGCCAGCAGTCAGACTAGGGCGGCAGGCAATGAGCAGTTCTTC

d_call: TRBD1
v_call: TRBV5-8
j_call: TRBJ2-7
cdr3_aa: CASSLSDRANEQYF
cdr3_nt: TGTGCCAGCAGCTTATCCGACAGGGCCAACGAGCAGTACTTC

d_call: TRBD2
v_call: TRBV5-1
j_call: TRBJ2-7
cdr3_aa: CASSLAGLASYEQYF
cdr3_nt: TGCGCCAGCAGCTTGGCGGGACTAGCCTCCTACGAGCAGTACTTC

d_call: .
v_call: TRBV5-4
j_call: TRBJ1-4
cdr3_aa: CVTSIGGGTNEKLFF
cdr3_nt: TGTGTCACCAGCATCGGTGGGGGCACTAATGAAAAACTGTTTTTT

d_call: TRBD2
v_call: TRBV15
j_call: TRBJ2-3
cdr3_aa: CATSTWTSGTDTQYF
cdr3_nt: TGTGCCACCAGCACCTGGACTAGCGGCACAGATACGCAGTATTTT